The rows below give T cell receptor beta chains drawn from one sample of a study of cytomegalovirus exposure and HLA in healthy donors. Clones were read by immunoSEQ multiplex PCR, and TCRdb kept only the in-frame ones, dropping some. This table holds under 250,000 clones, 85% to 90% found once. The sequenced material came from PBMCs. All receptors derive from a human donor in good health. The CDR3 runs from the conserved cysteine through the conserved F or W. D genes are given only for firm matches. Size is omitted from some rows. Given values are once, few, many or a class for expanded clones.

abundance | j_gene | d_gene | v_gene | CDR3nt | CDR3aa
- | TRBJ2-7 | TRBD1 | TRBV7-2 | TGTGCCAGCAGCCCACTGGGACAGGCATCCTACGAGCAGTACTTC | CASSPLGQASYEQYF
few | TRBJ2-5 | - | TRBV7-6 | TGTGCCAGCAGCTTAGAGGCGGGAGAGACCCAGTACTTC | CASSLEAGETQYF
- | TRBJ2-7 | - | TRBV2 | TGTGCCAGCAGTACGGGACACCGCATAACCTACGAGCAGTACTTC | CASSTGHRITYEQYF
- | TRBJ2-5 | - | TRBV18 | TGTGCCAGCTCACCAATTTTTCAGCGGGAGACCCAGTACTTC | CASSPIFQRETQYF
- | TRBJ2-6 | TRBD2 | TRBV4-1 | TGCGCCAGCAGCCACCGGGGAGGGTCTGGGGCCAACGTCCTGACTTTC | CASSHRGGSGANVLTF
- | TRBJ1-1 | TRBD1 | TRBV18 | TGTGCCAGCTCGCTCGACAGGGCTGGGGCTTTCTTT | CASSLDRAGAFF
- | TRBJ2-7 | - | TRBV6-1 | TGTGCAAGCGCTGGGCAGGGGACAACCTACGAGCAGTACTTC | CASAGQGTTYEQYF
- | TRBJ1-1 | - | TRBV12-5 | TGTGCTAGTGGTTTGGGCCGCCCCGGGGACACTGAAGCTTTCTTT | CASGLGRPGDTEAFF
- | TRBJ2-1 | - | TRBV7-9 | TGTGCCAGCAGCTTACAGAGCGGTTCCTACAATGAGCAGTTCTTC | CASSLQSGSYNEQFF
- | TRBJ2-1 | TRBD2 | TRBV18 | TGTGCCAGCTCACCCCCCGCCCGACTAGCGGGGTACAATGAGCAGTTCTTC | CASSPPARLAGYNEQFF
- | TRBJ2-5 | - | TRBV21-1 | TGTGCCAGCAGCAAAGTGGTCAGGGGTCCGAGCGAGACCCAGTACTTC | CASSKVVRGPSETQYF
- | TRBJ2-5 | - | TRBV5-1 | TGCGCCAGCAGCCCCCTTTCGTACCAAGAGACCCAGTACTTC | CASSPLSYQETQYF
- | TRBJ2-7 | TRBD1 | TRBV30 | TGTGCCTGGGCGAGACAGGGGGTCTACGAGCAGTACTTC | CAWARQGVYEQYF
- | TRBJ2-3 | - | TRBV2 | TGTGCCAGCAGAAACAGATTTTTCACAGATACGCAGTATTTT | CASRNRFFTDTQYF
few | TRBJ2-1 | TRBD2 | TRBV27 | TGTGCCAGCAGGGGACTAGCGGCATCCAATGAGCAGTTCTTC | CASRGLAASNEQFF
once | TRBJ2-3 | - | TRBV28 | TGTGCCAGCGCGGGGGATACGCAGTATTTT | CASAGDTQYF
few | TRBJ2-2 | TRBD2 | TRBV10-2 | TGCGCCAGCAGACTAGATAGCGGGGTGAACACCGGGGAGCTGTTTTTT | CASRLDSGVNTGELFF
- | TRBJ2-7 | TRBD1 | TRBV15 | TGTGCCACCAGCGGCCGGGACAGGGCCTACGAGCAGTACTTC | CATSGRDRAYEQYF
- | TRBJ2-7 | TRBD2 | TRBV7-2 | TGTGCCAGCAGCTCGGGACTAGCGGGAGACGAGCAGTACTTC | CASSSGLAGDEQYF
- | TRBJ2-3 | TRBD1 | TRBV9 | TGTGCCAGCAGCGTAGACCCTTCCCCCGGGACAGGGAGCACAGATACGCAGTATTTT | CASSVDPSPGTGSTDTQYF
few | TRBJ2-1 | - | TRBV6-1 | TGTGCCAGCAGTGAAATATGGAGCTCCTACAATGAGCAGTTCTTC | CASSEIWSSYNEQFF
- | TRBJ1-4 | - | TRBV5-7 | TGTGCCAGCACCGGCCGGGACATCGAACTGTTTTTT | CASTGRDIELFF
- | TRBJ2-7 | - | TRBV6-5 | TGTGCCAGCAGTTACTTCCGACAGGTCTCCTACGAGCAGTACTTC | CASSYFRQVSYEQYF
once | TRBJ2-7 | - | TRBV2 | TGTGCCAGCAGTGCGGGGGACGTCTCCTACGAGCAGTACTTC | CASSAGDVSYEQYF
- | TRBJ2-1 | - | TRBV25-1 | TGTGCCAGCAGTAAGTACAGGGCGGACAATGAGCAGTTCTTC | CASSKYRADNEQFF
- | TRBJ2-1 | TRBD1 | TRBV5-4 | TGTGCCAGCAGCTCGGGACAGGGCACATACAATGAGCAGTTCTTC | CASSSGQGTYNEQFF
few | TRBJ1-3 | - | TRBV30 | TGTGCCTGGAGGCAGGGTGGAAACACCATATATTTT | CAWRQGGNTIYF
- | TRBJ2-7 | - | TRBV28 | TGTGCCAGCAGTTTCATAGTGGAGGGAGGCGAGCAGTACTTC | CASSFIVEGGEQYF
- | TRBJ2-5 | - | TRBV21-1 | TGTGCCAGCAGCAACCACTCCGGACATGATAACCAAGAGACCCAGTACTTC | CASSNHSGHDNQETQYF
- | TRBJ2-7 | - | TRBV4-3 | TGCGCCAGCAGCCAAGTCGCCGGCGGGGCCTACGAGCAGTACTTC | CASSQVAGGAYEQYF
once | TRBJ1-1 | - | TRBV6-1 | TGTGCCAGCAGTGGGGGGGACCTAGTAAGCCCTGAAGCTTTCTTT | CASSGGDLVSPEAFF
- | TRBJ1-5 | - | TRBV6-5 | TGTGCCAGCAACGAGTATAGCAATCAGCCCCAGCATTTT | CASNEYSNQPQHF
- | TRBJ1-2 | TRBD1 | TRBV29-1 | TGCAGCTCCTGGGACAGCTTCTATGGCTACACCTTC | CSSWDSFYGYTF
- | TRBJ2-7 | - | TRBV6-6 | TGTGCCAGCAGTTACTATCGAGCGGGCTCCTACGAGCAGTACTTC | CASSYYRAGSYEQYF
- | TRBJ2-7 | TRBD1 | TRBV19 | TGTGCCAGTAGTATGGCCCCAGGGGGCGGGCGCTACGAGCAGTACTTC | CASSMAPGGGRYEQYF
once | TRBJ1-1 | - | TRBV7-9 | TGTTCCAGCAGCTCCAGTATGAACACTGAAGCTTTCTTT | CSSSSSMNTEAFF
few | TRBJ1-2 | TRBD1 | TRBV27 | TGTGCCAGCCACGGCCCCATTTCCCGGGGACAGGGGAACTATGGCTACACCTTC | CASHGPISRGQGNYGYTF
- | TRBJ2-7 | - | TRBV4-2 | TGTGCCAGCAGCCAAGGTGTCGCGAACGAGCAGTACTTC | CASSQGVANEQYF
- | TRBJ1-1 | - | TRBV4-1 | TGCGCCAGCAGCCAGGGGCGCTTGGAAATGGCCACTGAAGCTTTCTTT | CASSQGRLEMATEAFF
few | TRBJ1-4 | - | TRBV6-1 | TGTGCCAGCAGTGAACAGGGCGAAAAACTGTTTTTT | CASSEQGEKLFF
- | TRBJ2-6 | - | TRBV7-3 | TGTGCCAGCAGCTTAACAGGGACAAGCAACGTCCTGACTTTC | CASSLTGTSNVLTF